This TCR beta chain was recovered during a study of T-cell reconstitution after alpha-beta-depleted transplantation in children. The TCRbeta library was prepared with unique molecular identifiers. One entry per CDR3 protein, called by TCRdb with MiXCR from the PCR reads. The sample lists fewer than 400,000 distinct CDR3 sequences, roughly 20% occurring once. Trimming took 3 bases from V and 5 from J, leaving 22 bases between them. The V gene's germline CDR1 is SQVTM and CDR2 ANQGSEA. The CDR3 has 17 amino acids. This clonotype was observed a few times. The source is a human donor who donated a stem cell graft to a child with acute myeloid leukemia. This specimen consisted of PBMCs from the stem cell graft donor, obtained from the stem cell graft. The chain employs TRBV29-1 and TRBJ2-2; a weak D match, TRBD1 (6 bases). CDR3 nucleotides: TGCAGCGTTGATGGGGGCAGGGCGGGTATGAGGACCGGGGAGCTGTTTTTT. The encoded protein is CSVDGGRAGMRTGELFF.